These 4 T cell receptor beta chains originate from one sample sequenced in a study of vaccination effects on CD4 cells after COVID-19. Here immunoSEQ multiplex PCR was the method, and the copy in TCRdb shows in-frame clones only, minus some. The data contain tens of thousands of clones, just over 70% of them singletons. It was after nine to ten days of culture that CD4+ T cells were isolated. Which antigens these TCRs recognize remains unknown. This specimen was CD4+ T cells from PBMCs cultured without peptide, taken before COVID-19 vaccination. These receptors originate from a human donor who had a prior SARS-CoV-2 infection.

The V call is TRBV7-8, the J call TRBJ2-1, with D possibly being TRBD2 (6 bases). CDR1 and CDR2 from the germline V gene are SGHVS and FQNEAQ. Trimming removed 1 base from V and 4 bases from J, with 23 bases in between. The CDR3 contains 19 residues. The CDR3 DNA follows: TGTGCCAGCAGCTTAGAGTCCTACACCGGGGACTCTTCGTACAATGAGCAGTTCTTC. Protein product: CASSLESYTGDSSYNEQFF.

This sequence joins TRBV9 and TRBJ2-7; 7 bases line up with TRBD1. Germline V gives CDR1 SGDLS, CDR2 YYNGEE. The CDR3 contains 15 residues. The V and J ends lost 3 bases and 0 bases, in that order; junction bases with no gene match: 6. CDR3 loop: CASSAGQQPSYEQYF. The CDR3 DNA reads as TGTGCCAGCAGCGCGGGACAGCAGCCCTCCTACGAGCAGTACTTC.

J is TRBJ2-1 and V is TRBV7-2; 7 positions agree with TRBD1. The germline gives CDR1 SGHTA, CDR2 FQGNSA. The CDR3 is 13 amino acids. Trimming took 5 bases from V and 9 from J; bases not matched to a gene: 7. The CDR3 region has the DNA TGTGCCAGCAGCGCCGAAAGGACAGGTGAGCAGTTCTTC. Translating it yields CASSAERTGEQFF. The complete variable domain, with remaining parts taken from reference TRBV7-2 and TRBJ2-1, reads GAGVSQSPSNKVTEKGKDVELRCDPISGHTALYWYRQSLGQGLEFLIYFQGNSAPDKSGLPSDRFSAERTGGSVSTLTIQRTQQEDSAVYLCASSAERTGEQFFGPGTRLTVL.

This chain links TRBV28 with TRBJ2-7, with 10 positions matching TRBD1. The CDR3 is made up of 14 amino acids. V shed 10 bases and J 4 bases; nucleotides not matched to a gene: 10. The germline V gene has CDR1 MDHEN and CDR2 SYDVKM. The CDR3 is CATHDSGQGYEQYF. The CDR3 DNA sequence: TGTGCCACCCATGATTCGGGACAGGGGTACGAGCAGTACTTC.